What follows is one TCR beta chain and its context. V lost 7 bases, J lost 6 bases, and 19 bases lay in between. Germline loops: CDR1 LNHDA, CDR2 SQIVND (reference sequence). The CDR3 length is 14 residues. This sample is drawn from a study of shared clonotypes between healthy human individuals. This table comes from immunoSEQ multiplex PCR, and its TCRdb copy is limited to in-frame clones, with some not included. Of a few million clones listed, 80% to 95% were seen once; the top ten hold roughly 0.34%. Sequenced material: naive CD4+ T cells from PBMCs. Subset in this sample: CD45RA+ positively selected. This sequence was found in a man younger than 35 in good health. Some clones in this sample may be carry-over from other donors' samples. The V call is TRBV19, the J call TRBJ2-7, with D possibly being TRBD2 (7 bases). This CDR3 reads CASMGGPNPREQYF. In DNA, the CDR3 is TGTGCCAGTATGGGGGGGCCGAATCCTCGCGAGCAGTACTTC. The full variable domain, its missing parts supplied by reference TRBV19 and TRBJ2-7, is DGGITQSPKYLFRKEGQNVTLSCEQNLNHDAMYWYRQDPGQGLRLIYYSQIVNDFQKGDIAEGYSVSREKKESFPLTVTSAQKNPTAFYLCASMGGPNPREQYFGPGTRLTVT.